The entry that follows covers one TCR beta chain sequence. Authors' processing steps: Estimates of nucleated cell counts were drawn from the amplification of reference gene primers. Data came from immunoSEQ multiplex PCR; TCRdb stores just in-frame clones and leaves some out. The V and J calls and the clone size are those of that table, but D and trimming were determined from the DNA. This table has nearly 350,000 clones, 88% appearing once. Seattle patients were enrolled while actively infected and followed longitudinally. This entry comes from a study of blood T cell repertoires in COVID-19. Study-level background: Collection of acute and convalescent COVID-19 samples took place in the United States, Italy and Spain. T cells, B-cell-depleted T cells, or PBMCs supplied cDNA or gDNA.

The CDR3 has 15 amino acids. After removal of 3 bases from V and 7 bases from J, the junction contained 6 bases not matched to a gene. Germline CDR1 is LGHNA and CDR2 is YNFKEQ. This chain connects TRBV4-2 to TRBJ2-1, with 10 bases aligning to TRBD2. The receptor was derived from a woman in her seventies with COVID-19, enrolled during active disease. Sequencing was carried out using peripheral blood. In DNA form, the CDR3 reads TGTGCCAGCAGCCATCAGCGGGGGGGCCCGAATGAGCAGTTCTTC. The encoded protein is CASSHQRGGPNEQFF.